The present TCR beta chain was sequenced within a study of identical twins. This clonotype has a handful of counts. Antigen: not known. Study observations and caveats: Whereas memory repertoires showed no such difference, abundant cord blood beta clonotypes carried fewer insertions.

V was shortened by 6 bases and J by 4 bases, with 11 bases between the two germline ends. The CDR3 loop spans 13 amino acids. The germline gives CDR1 SGHVS, CDR2 FQNEAQ. All donors comprised healthy Caucasians. Template switching added a universal primer site, and cDNA bore unique molecular identifiers. TCRdb processed the 5' RACE reads anew with MiXCR; each CDR3 protein has one entry. The sample has roughly 630,000 distinct CDR3 sequences, just over 7% seen once. The same data also went into a second study, on yellow fever vaccine responses in identical twins. That investigation notes: Vaccine T cell responses of twins reportedly seemed partly convergent and partly personalized.

V usage is TRBV7-8 and J usage is TRBJ2-3; the D is unclear. The sequencing input was PBMCs. The sequence came from a woman between 18 and 29 years old in good health. CDR3 in DNA: TGTGCCAGCAGGATCGGAACAGCAGATACGCAGTATTTT. Its translation is CASRIGTADTQYF.